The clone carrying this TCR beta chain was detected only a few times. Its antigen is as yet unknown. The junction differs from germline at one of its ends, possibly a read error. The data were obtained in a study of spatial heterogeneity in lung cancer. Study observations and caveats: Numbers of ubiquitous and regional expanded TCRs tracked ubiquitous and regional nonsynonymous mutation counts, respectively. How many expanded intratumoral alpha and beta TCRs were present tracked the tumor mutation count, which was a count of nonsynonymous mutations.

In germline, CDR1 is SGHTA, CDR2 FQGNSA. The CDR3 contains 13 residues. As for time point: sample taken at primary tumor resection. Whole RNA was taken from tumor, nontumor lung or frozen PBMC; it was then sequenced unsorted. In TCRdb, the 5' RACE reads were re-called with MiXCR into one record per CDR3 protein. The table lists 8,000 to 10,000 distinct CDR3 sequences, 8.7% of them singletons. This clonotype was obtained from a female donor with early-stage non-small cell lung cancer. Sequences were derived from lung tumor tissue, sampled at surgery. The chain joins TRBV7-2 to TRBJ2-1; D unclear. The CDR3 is CASSLDRNGPEIF. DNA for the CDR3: TGTGCCAGCAGCTTAGATCGCAACGGTCCGGAAATCTTC.